Listed here is a single TCR beta chain. The data derive from a study of blood T cell repertoires in COVID-19. Whole-study context: T cells, B-cell-depleted T cells, or PBMCs provided the cDNA or gDNA that served as material.

The assay was immunoSEQ multiplex PCR, and TCRdb's table has in-frame clones only and misses some. The sample carries fewer than 250,000 clones, around 90% recorded once. V lost 0 bases, J lost 2 bases, and 2 bases stayed unmatched. The V gene's germline CDR1 is SGHRS and CDR2 YFSETQ. The CDR3 extends over 16 amino acids. Living in 24 US areas, the participants were between roughly 18 and 90 years of age. The specimen was PBMCs or T cells enriched from blood (not recorded which). The clonotype originates from a man in his fifties or sixties who had been exposed to COVID-19. The chain employs TRBV5-1 and TRBJ2-1; TRBD1 aligns across 10 bases. The CDR3 DNA reads as TGCGCCAGCAGCTTGGACGGACAGGGGGCCTACAATGAGCAGTTCTTC. Protein sequence: CASSLDGQGAYNEQFF.